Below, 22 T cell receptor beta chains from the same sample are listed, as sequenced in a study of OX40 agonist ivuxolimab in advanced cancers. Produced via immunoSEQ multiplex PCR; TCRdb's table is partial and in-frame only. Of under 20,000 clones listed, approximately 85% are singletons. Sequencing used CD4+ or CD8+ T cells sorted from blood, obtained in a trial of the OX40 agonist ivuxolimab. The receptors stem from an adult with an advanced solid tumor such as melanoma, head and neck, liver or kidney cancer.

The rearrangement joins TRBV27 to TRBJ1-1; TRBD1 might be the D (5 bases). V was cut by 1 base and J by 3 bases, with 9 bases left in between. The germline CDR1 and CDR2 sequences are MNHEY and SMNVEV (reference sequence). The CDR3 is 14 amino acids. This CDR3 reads CASSLWGGDTEAFF. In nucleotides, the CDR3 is TGTGCCAGCAGTTTATGGGGGGGTGACACTGAAGCTTTCTTT.

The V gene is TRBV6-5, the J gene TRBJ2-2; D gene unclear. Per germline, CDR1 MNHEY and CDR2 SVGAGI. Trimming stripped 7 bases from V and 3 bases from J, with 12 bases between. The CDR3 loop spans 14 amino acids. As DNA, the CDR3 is TGTGCCAGCAACCCTAGTATTGACACCGGGGAGCTGTTTTTT. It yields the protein CASNPSIDTGELFF.

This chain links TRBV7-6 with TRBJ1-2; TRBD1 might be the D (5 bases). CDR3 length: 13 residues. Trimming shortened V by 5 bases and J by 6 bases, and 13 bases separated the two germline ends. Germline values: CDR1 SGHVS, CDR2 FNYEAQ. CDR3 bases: TGTGCCAGCAGCGAAGCCCCGGGGGATGGCTACACCTTC. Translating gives CASSEAPGDGYTF.

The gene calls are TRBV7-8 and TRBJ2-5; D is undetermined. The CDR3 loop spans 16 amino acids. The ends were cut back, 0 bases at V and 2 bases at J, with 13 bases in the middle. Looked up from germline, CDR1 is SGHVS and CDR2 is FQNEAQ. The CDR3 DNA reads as TGTGCCAGCAGCTTAGCCTCACAGCCCAAGCAAGAGACCCAGTACTTC. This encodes CASSLASQPKQETQYF.

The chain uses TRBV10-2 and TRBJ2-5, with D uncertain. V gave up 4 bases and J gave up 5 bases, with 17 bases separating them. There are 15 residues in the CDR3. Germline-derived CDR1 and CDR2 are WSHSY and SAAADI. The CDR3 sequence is CASSGPEYGEETQYF. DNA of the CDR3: TGCGCCAGCAGTGGTCCCGAATACGGTGAGGAGACCCAGTACTTC.

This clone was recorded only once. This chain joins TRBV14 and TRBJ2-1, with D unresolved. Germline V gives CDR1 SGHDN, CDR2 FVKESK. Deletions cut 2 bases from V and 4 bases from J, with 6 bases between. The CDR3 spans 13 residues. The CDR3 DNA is TGTGCCAGCAGCCAAACCGGGTACAATGAGCAGTTCTTC. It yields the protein CASSQTGYNEQFF.

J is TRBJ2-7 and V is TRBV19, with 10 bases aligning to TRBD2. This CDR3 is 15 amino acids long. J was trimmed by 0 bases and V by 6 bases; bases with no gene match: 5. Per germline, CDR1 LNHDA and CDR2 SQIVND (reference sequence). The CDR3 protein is CASSLSGGPSYEQYF. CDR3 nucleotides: TGTGCCAGTAGCCTTAGCGGGGGGCCCTCCTACGAGCAGTACTTC.

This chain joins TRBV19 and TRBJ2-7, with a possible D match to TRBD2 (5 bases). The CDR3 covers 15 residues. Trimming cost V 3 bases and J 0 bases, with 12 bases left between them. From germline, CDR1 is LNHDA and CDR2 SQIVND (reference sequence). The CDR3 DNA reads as TGTGCCAGTAGTATGACCGTGGGGAGCTCCTACGAGCAGTACTTC. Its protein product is CASSMTVGSSYEQYF.

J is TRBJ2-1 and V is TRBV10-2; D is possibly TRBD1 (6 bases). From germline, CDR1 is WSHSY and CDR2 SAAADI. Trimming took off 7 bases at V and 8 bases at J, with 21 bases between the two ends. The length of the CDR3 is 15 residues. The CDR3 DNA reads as TGCGCCAGCACTGTACTACTAGGGGGTTTGTATGAGCAGTTCTTC. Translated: CASTVLLGGLYEQFF.

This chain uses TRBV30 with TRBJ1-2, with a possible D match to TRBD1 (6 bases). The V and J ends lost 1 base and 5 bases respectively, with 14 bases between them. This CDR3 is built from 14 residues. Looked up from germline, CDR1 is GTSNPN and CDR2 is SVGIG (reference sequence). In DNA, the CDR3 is TGTGCCTGGAGTGCCCTCGGGGGCCTTTATGGCTACACCTTC. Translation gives CAWSALGGLYGYTF.

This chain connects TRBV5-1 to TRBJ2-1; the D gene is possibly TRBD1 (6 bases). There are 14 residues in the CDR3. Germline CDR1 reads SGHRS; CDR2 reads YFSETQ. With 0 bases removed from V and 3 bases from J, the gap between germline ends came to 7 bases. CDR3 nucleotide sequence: TGCGCCAGCAGCTTGGAGGGGGACTACAATGAGCAGTTCTTC. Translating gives CASSLEGDYNEQFF.

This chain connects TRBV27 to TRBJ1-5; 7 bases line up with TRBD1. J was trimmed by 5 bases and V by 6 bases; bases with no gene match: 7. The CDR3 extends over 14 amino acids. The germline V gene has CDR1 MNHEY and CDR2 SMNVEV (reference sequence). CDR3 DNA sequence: TGTGCCAGCAGCCTACGACAGGGCTATCAGCCCCAGCATTTT. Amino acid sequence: CASSLRQGYQPQHF.

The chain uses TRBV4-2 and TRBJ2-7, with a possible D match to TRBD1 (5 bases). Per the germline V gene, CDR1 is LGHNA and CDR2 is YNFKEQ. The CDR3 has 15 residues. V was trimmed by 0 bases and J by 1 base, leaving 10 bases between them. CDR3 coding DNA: TGTGCCAGCAGCCAAGAAGGAGACAGTTCCTACGAGCAGTACTTC. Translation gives CASSQEGDSSYEQYF.

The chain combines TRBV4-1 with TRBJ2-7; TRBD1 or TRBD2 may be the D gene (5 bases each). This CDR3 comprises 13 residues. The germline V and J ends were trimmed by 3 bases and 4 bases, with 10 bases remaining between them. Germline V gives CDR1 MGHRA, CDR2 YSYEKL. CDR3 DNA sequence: TGCGCCAGCAGCCATGGGACGGGGTACGAGCAGTACTTC. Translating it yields CASSHGTGYEQYF.

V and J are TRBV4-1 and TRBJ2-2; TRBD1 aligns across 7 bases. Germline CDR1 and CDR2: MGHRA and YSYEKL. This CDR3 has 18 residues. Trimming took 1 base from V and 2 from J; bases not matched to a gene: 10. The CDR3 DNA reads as TGCGCCAGCAGCCAAGGGAACGACAGGGAGTTTAACACCGGGGAGCTGTTTTTT. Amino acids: CASSQGNDREFNTGELFF.

Here the CDR3 reads CASSTAGVGNEQYF. The DNA of the CDR3 is TGTGCCAGTAGTACGGCAGGGGTAGGGAACGAGCAGTACTTC. The chain combines TRBV19 with TRBJ2-7; the D gene is possibly TRBD1 (6 bases). The CDR3 length is 14 residues. Germline CDR1 and CDR2: LNHDA and SQIVND (reference sequence). Trimming left V 4 bases short and J 5 bases short, with 15 bases between.

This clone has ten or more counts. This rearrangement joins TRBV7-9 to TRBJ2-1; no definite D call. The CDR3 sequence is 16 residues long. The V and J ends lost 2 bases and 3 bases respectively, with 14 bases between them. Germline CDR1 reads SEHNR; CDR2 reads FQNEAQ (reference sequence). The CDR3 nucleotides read TGTGCCAGCAGCTTACTGAGTGGGCGGAACTACAATGAGCAGTTCTTC. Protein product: CASSLLSGRNYNEQFF.

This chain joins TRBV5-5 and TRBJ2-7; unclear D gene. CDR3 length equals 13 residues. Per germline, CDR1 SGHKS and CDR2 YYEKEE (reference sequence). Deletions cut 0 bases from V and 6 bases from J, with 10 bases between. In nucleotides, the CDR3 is TGTGCCAGCAGCTTGGGGGGTTCGGGCGAGCAGTACTTC. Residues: CASSLGGSGEQYF. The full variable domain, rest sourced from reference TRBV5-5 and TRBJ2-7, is DAGVTQSPTHLIKTRGQQVTLRCSPISGHKSVSWYQQVLGQGPQFIFQYYEKEERGRGNFPDRFSARQFPNYSSELNVNALLLGDSALYLCASSLGGSGEQYFGPGTRLTVT.

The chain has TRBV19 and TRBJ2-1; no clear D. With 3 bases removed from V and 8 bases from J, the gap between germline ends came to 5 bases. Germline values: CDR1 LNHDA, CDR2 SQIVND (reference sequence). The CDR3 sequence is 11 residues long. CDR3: CASSMVDEQFF. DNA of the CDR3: TGTGCCAGTAGTATGGTAGATGAGCAGTTCTTC. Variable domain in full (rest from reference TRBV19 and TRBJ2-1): DGGITQSPKYLFRKEGQNVTLSCEQNLNHDAMYWYRQDPGQGLRLIYYSQIVNDFQKGDIAEGYSVSREKKESFPLTVTSAQKNPTAFYLCASSMVDEQFFGPGTRLTVL.

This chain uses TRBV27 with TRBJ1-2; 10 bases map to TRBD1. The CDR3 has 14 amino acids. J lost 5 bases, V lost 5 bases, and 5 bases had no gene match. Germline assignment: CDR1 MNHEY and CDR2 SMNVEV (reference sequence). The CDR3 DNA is TGTGCCAGCAGTCTGACAGGGGGCGGATATGGCTACACCTTC. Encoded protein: CASSLTGGGYGYTF.

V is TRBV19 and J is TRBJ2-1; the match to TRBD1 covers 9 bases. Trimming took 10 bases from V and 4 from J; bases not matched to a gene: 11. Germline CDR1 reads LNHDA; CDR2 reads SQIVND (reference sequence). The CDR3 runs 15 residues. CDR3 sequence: CATLPGTGMYNEQFF. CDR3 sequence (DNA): TGTGCCACCCTACCCGGGACAGGGATGTACAATGAGCAGTTCTTC.

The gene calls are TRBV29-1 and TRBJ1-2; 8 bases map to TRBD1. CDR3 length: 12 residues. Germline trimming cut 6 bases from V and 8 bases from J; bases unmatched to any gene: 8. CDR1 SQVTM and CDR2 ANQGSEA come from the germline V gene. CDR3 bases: TGCAGCGTACCGGACAGGGTAGAAGGCTACACCTTC. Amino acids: CSVPDRVEGYTF. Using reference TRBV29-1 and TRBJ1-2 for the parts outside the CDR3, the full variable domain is SAVISQKPSRDICQRGTSLTIQCQVDSQVTMMFWYRQQPGQSLTLIATANQGSEATYESGFVIDKFPISRPNLTFSTLTVSNMSPEDSSIYLCSVPDRVEGYTFGSGTRLTVV.